One and the same sample provided the 25 T cell receptor beta chains below, sequenced in a study of spatial heterogeneity in lung cancer. Study results and limitations: Within tumors, counts of expanded alpha and beta TCRs tracked tumor mutation counts.

TCRdb analysed the 5' RACE reads with MiXCR anew, one entry per CDR3 protein. The sample includes under 20,000 distinct CDR3 sequences, roughly 6% of them seen just once. Their antigens remain unidentified. The time point was: sample taken at primary tumor resection. The sequencing here drew on lung tumor tissue, taken at surgery. Receptors were obtained from a male donor with early-stage non-small cell lung cancer.

This clonotype was counted many times. The rearrangement joins TRBV28 to TRBJ1-1, with unresolved D. The germline gives CDR1 MDHEN, CDR2 SYDVKM. This CDR3 comprises 14 residues. V was cut by 7 bases and J by 3 bases, with 15 bases left in between. The CDR3 nucleotides read TGTGCCAGCAAGCAAGGCGGTGTAGACACTGAAGCTTTCTTT. It specifies CASKQGGVDTEAFF. The variable domain in full, completed from reference TRBV28 and TRBJ1-1, reads DVKVTQSSRYLVKRTGEKVFLECVQDMDHENMFWYRQDPGLGLRLIYFSYDVKMKEKGDIPEGYSVSREKKERFSLILESASTNQTSMYLCASKQGGVDTEAFFGQGTRLTVV.

This clonotype was seen more than once but under ten times. V is TRBV6-2 or TRBV6-3 and J is TRBJ2-3; D remains ambiguous. V was cut by 9 bases and J by 0 bases, with 13 bases left in between. The CDR3 totals 14 residues. Looked up from germline, CDR1 is MNHEY and CDR2 is SVGEGT. The CDR3 DNA reads as TGTGCCAGTTCCAACAAGGCCAGCACAGATACGCAGTATTTT. Its translation: CASSNKASTDTQYF.

As to this clonotype: The CDR3 carries no conserved terminal phenylalanine or tryptophan, so it likely arises from a read error. The CDR3 region has the DNA TGTGCCAGCAGCTACCCTGGGAGGGGTGCCAATTCACCCCTCCACATT. Its protein product is CASSYPGRGANSPLHI. The J gene is TRBJ1-6, the V gene TRBV7-9; tentative D call: TRBD1 (5 bases). The length of the CDR3 is 16 residues. The V gene lost 4 bases and the J gene lost 7 bases, with 17 bases spanning the gap. Looked up from germline, CDR1 is SEHNR and CDR2 is FQNEAQ (reference sequence).

This clonotype was seen at least ten times. The chain links TRBV12-3 or TRBV12-4 to TRBJ1-1; D not resolved. This CDR3 comprises 13 residues. The V gene lost 7 bases and the J gene lost 3 bases, with 12 bases spanning the gap. CDR3 nucleotides: TGTGCCAGCACCCCGAACAGAGACACTGAAGCTTTCTTT. It encodes CASTPNRDTEAFF.

This clonotype was seen repeatedly, ten times or more. The chain couples TRBV6-5 to TRBJ2-5, with a tentative D call TRBD2 (5 bases). Looked up from germline, CDR1 is MNHEY and CDR2 is SVGAGI. V shed 5 bases and J shed 4 bases, with 14 bases lying between them. CDR3 length equals 14 residues. The CDR3 coding sequence is TGTGCCAGCAGTCCCCCCGGGGTGAGAGAGACCCAGTACTTC. This codes for CASSPPGVRETQYF.

This chain links TRBV11-1 with TRBJ1-1, with D hard to call. Trimming removed 0 bases at V and 4 bases at J, with 12 bases between. This CDR3 region has 15 residues. Germline assignment: CDR1 SGHAT and CDR2 FQDESV (reference sequence). CDR3: CASSLAKALGTEAFF. In nucleotides, the CDR3 is TGTGCCAGCAGCTTAGCGAAGGCGTTGGGCACTGAAGCTTTCTTT.

This clonotype has at least ten counts. CDR3 residues: CASSPPGTNNEQFF. CDR3 in DNA: TGTGCCAGCTCACCCCCCGGGACAAACAATGAGCAGTTCTTC. V and J are TRBV18 and TRBJ2-1; TRBD1 might be the D (6 bases). V dropped 3 bases and J dropped 5 bases, with 11 bases sitting between them. CDR3 length: 14 amino acids. CDR1 is KGHSH and CDR2 is LQKENI in the germline V gene.

This clonotype was recorded many times. The chain recombines TRBV19 with TRBJ2-7, with D possibly matching TRBD1 (6 bases). The CDR3 has 13 amino acids. Trimming pared 3 bases from V and 6 bases from J, leaving 12 bases between. Germline CDR1 and CDR2: LNHDA and SQIVND (reference sequence). The CDR3 DNA follows: TGTGCCAGTAGTATCCAGGGGACCTCCGAGCAGTACTTC. Its protein product is CASSIQGTSEQYF. The variable domain in full, with the rest retrieved from reference TRBV19 and TRBJ2-7, is DGGITQSPKYLFRKEGQNVTLSCEQNLNHDAMYWYRQDPGQGLRLIYYSQIVNDFQKGDIAEGYSVSREKKESFPLTVTSAQKNPTAFYLCASSIQGTSEQYFGPGTRLTVT.

This clonotype was picked up many times. The genes are TRBV7-9 and TRBJ2-5; 7 bases line up with TRBD2. Germline lookup yields CDR1 SEHNR and CDR2 FQNEAQ (reference sequence). Unmatched junction bases numbered 11, after V lost 5 bases and J lost 5 bases. This CDR3 contains 15 residues. DNA for the CDR3: TGTGCCAGCAGCCGACTAGCCCAGCGCCGGGAGACCCAGTACTTC. Protein product: CASSRLAQRRETQYF.

In this sample, this clonotype turned up many times. The chain is built from TRBV7-9 and TRBJ1-1; D gene unclear. Germline V gene data show CDR1 as SEHNR and CDR2 as FQNEAQ (reference sequence). V was trimmed by 7 bases and J by 11 bases, leaving 20 bases between them. CDR3 length: 13 amino acids. The CDR3 region is CASIGEQRELAFF. Here the CDR3 DNA reads TGTGCCAGCATCGGAGAACAGAGGGAATTGGCTTTCTTT. Based on the CDR3 plus reference TRBV7-9 and TRBJ1-1, the full variable domain is DTGVSQNPRHKITKRGQNVTFRCDPISEHNRLYWYRQTLGQGPEFLTYFQNEAQLEKSRLLSDRFSAERPKGSFSTLEIQRTEQGDSAMYLCASIGEQRELAFFGQGTRLTVV.

This clonotype was observed many times. The rearrangement links TRBV20-1 to TRBJ2-5; the D is unclear. Deletions cut 0 bases from V and 5 bases from J, with 7 bases between. This CDR3 contains 12 residues. Germline V CDR1 and CDR2: DFQATT, SNEGSKA (reference sequence). The chain's CDR3 is CSARDLGETQYF. The CDR3, as DNA: TGCAGTGCTAGAGATCTTGGTGAGACCCAGTACTTC.

This clonotype appeared many times. The CDR3 loop reads CASSQDQSEKPQHF. The CDR3 nucleotides read TGTGCCAGCAGCCAAGATCAGTCGGAGAAGCCCCAGCATTTT. The gene calls are TRBV4-2 and TRBJ1-5; unclear D gene. This CDR3 is built from 14 residues. Germline V CDR1 and CDR2: LGHNA, YNFKEQ. V was cut by 0 bases and J by 8 bases, with 11 bases left in between.

This clonotype was seen ten or more times. The chain links TRBV4-1 to TRBJ2-1; the match to TRBD2 covers 13 bases. This CDR3 is built from 14 residues. Germline lookup yields CDR1 MGHRA and CDR2 YSYEKL. V lost 0 bases to trimming and J lost 15 bases; unmatched junction nucleotides: 5. CDR3 residues: CASSQDQLAGGRFF. CDR3 DNA sequence: TGCGCCAGCAGCCAAGATCAACTAGCGGGAGGGAGGTTCTTC.

The V and J genes are TRBV7-2 and TRBJ1-2; a possible D gene is TRBD1 (5 bases). This CDR3 is 13 amino acids long. Between the trimmed V and J ends, which lost 5 bases and 5 bases, there was a span of 12 bases. Germline V gives CDR1 SGHTA, CDR2 FQGNSA. In DNA form, the CDR3 reads TGTGCCAGCAGCCGACAGTATGGTTATGGCTACACCTTC. This encodes CASSRQYGYGYTF.

As to this clonotype: This clone may be a read error of a much larger clone one base away. This chain joins TRBV6-6 and TRBJ1-5; perhaps TRBD1 as D (6 bases). CDR1 and CDR2 (germline): MNHNY, SVGAGI (reference sequence). The CDR3 has 13 residues. Trimming shortened V by 4 bases and J by 7 bases, and 11 bases separated the two germline ends. CDR3 sequence: CASSFEQGQPQHF. DNA for the CDR3: TGTGCCAGCAGTTTCGAACAGGGACAGCCCCAGCATTTT.

This clonotype was counted many times. V and J are TRBV7-9 and TRBJ2-1; 12 bases are a match to TRBD2. Germline lookup yields CDR1 SEHNR and CDR2 FQNEAQ (reference sequence). V dropped 5 bases and J dropped 4; count of bases not matched to a gene: 6. This CDR3 region has 16 residues. In DNA form, the CDR3 reads TGTGCCAGCAGCACCCGAGGGACTAGCGGGTACAATGAGCAGTTCTTC. This gives the protein CASSTRGTSGYNEQFF.

This clonotype ranks as medium-sized (0.01 to 0.1%). The chain has TRBV12-3 or TRBV12-4 and TRBJ2-1, with TRBD2 identical over 9 bases. The CDR3 totals 15 residues. V gave up 5 bases and J gave up 0 bases; unmatched junction bases: 2. CDR3 DNA sequence: TGTGCCAGCAGTGTTAGCGGGAGCTCCTACAATGAGCAGTTCTTC. As protein: CASSVSGSSYNEQFF.

V is TRBV9 and J is TRBJ2-3, with D hard to call. Germline V gives CDR1 SGDLS, CDR2 YYNGEE. Trimming pared 1 base from V and 0 bases from J, leaving 9 bases between. This CDR3 comprises 15 residues. The CDR3 region is CASSVSGTSTDTQYF. The CDR3 region has the DNA TGTGCCAGCAGCGTATCCGGAACTAGCACAGATACGCAGTATTTT.

Turning to this clonotype: Since no conserved phenylalanine or tryptophan closes the CDR3, a read error is the likely cause. This chain joins TRBV29-1 and TRBJ2-3, with 7 bases identical to TRBD1. J was trimmed by 2 bases and V by 4 bases; bases with no gene match: 9. The CDR3 length is 15 residues. CDR1 SQVTM and CDR2 ANQGSEA come from the germline V gene. The CDR3 nucleotides read TGCAGCGTTGGGACTCCGGGACAGCTCACAGATACGCAGTATCTT. Protein sequence: CSVGTPGQLTDTQYL.

This clonotype has a count of ten or more. This chain uses TRBV20-1 with TRBJ2-2; D gene ambiguous. V shed 3 bases and J shed 4 bases, with 18 bases lying between them. The CDR3 consists of 16 residues. From germline, CDR1 is DFQATT and CDR2 SNEGSKA (reference sequence). The DNA for the CDR3 is TGCAGTGCTAGCGCCTCCGGGCGGCGAGTCACCGGGGAGCTGTTTTTT. Translation gives CSASASGRRVTGELFF.

By share, this clonotype ranks as large. V is TRBV14 and J is TRBJ2-3, with D unclear. The V gene's germline CDR1 is SGHDN and CDR2 FVKESK. This CDR3 has 13 residues. Deletions cut 1 base from V and 3 bases from J, with 5 bases between. This chain's CDR3 is CASSQVHTDTQYF. Written as DNA, the CDR3 is TGTGCCAGCAGCCAAGTTCATACAGATACGCAGTATTTT.

This clonotype appeared many times. The rearrangement links TRBV18 to TRBJ2-5, with D tentatively TRBD1 (6 bases). The V end lost 6 bases, the J end lost 10 bases, and 21 bases lay between the germline ends. The CDR3 runs to 14 residues. Germline values: CDR1 KGHSH, CDR2 LQKENI. CDR3 nucleotides: TGTGCCAGCTCGGCAGATGTTTTACAGGGATTCCAGTACTTC. Protein sequence: CASSADVLQGFQYF.

This clonotype came up once. This chain connects TRBV6-5 to TRBJ1-4; D is unclear. Germline V lookup: CDR1 MNHEY, CDR2 SVGAGI. The V end was cut by 8 bases, the J end by 0 bases, with 10 bases between. This CDR3 region has 14 residues. The DNA for the CDR3 is TGTGCCAGCGTACCTAATCCAACTAATGAAAAACTGTTTTTT. Encoded protein: CASVPNPTNEKLFF.

This clonotype was counted many times. This sequence joins TRBV5-1 and TRBJ1-1, with TRBD1 matching over 9 bases. The CDR3 contains 13 residues. The V and J ends lost 0 bases and 11 bases, in that order; junction bases with no gene match: 5. Germline V gives CDR1 SGHRS, CDR2 YFSETQ. The CDR3 coding sequence is TGCGCCAGCAGCTTGGGGACAGGGGACGGGGCTTTCTTT. This encodes CASSLGTGDGAFF.

This clonotype was recorded many times. The chain links TRBV28 to TRBJ2-6, with 8 bases identical to TRBD1. The V gene end was trimmed by 5 bases and the J gene end by 4 bases; junction bases not matched to a gene: 4. The germline gives CDR1 MDHEN, CDR2 SYDVKM. CDR3 length equals 15 residues. DNA of the CDR3: TGTGCCAGCAGTGCCCAGGGGGCAGGGGCCAACGTCCTGACTTTC. Translated: CASSAQGAGANVLTF.